Listed below are T cell receptor beta chains from one sample, sequenced in a study of OX40 agonist ivuxolimab in advanced cancers. Assay used: immunoSEQ multiplex PCR; TCRdb lists only in-frame clones, some missing. The sample holds about 20,000 clones, over 65% seen once. Sequenced material: CD4+ or CD8+ T cells sorted from blood, taken in a trial of the OX40 agonist ivuxolimab. The receptors here all came from an adult with an advanced solid tumor such as melanoma, head and neck, liver or kidney cancer. Both conserved end residues are trimmed from each CDR3.

CDR3aa,v_gene
ASSHSLQGATGANVLT,TRBV4-2
ASSLQGADYSNQPQH,TRBV7-2
ASITGESNQPQH,TRBV6-1
ASSQGLAGGHNEQF,TRBV4-1
ASSFGGDYNEQF,TRBV7-8
ASSLGGYYT,TRBV7-3
ASSLVQGNLEKLF,TRBV5-6
ASSLALSYGYT,TRBV7-2
ASRSSGGHHEQY,TRBV5-1
ASSPGGEQY,TRBV27
ASSIVGTPRDEQY,TRBV19
ASSLRGGGYT,TRBV27
ASSPLLAGPNNEQF,TRBV18
ASSSTYRGATYNEQF,TRBV7-6
ASSADTRNQPQH,TRBV9
ASVMGGDQPQH,TRBV19
ASTTGEPQH,TRBV6-6
ASSETGTLGEQF,TRBV19
ASSETSPGYQPQH,TRBV2
ASSLRLLRNTEAF,TRBV11-2
ASSFGTSLKDGYT,TRBV11-3
ASSLDSSQY,TRBV5-6
ASSLGTGELF,TRBV7-9
SVVGGDVSYEQY,TRBV29-1
ASSGGQETQY,TRBV7-3
ASSGAVQQSRANVLT,TRBV21-1
AISEQAPNSGANVLT,TRBV10-3
ASSDSRQGAGYNEQF,TRBV19
ASSPRRAGLVYTEAF,TRBV18
ASDPGRNTEAF,TRBV28
ASSGSIGLLYDFMNTEAF,TRBV10-1
ASSLDLGAF,TRBV11-2
ASSMTGEPGYT,TRBV27
ASSPLPGAKNIQY,TRBV5-1
ASSIERTGSEQF,TRBV19
ASSVPGTGGNTIY,TRBV28
ASSLTALNTEAF,TRBV28
ASSFPGTHNEQF,TRBV5-6
ATSDSYSYEQY,TRBV7-9
ATSSPGQVDEQY,TRBV15
SVEDLEEGVYEQY,TRBV29-1
ASSQEGGLTGELF,TRBV4-2
ASEGVGSYEQF,TRBV9
ASSLQGTNTGELF,TRBV11-3
ASSQGRQVGEQY,TRBV5-1
ASSWDGVEEETQY,TRBV28
ASSRRIFRDTEAF,TRBV19
ASSGGLPSGYT,TRBV2
ASSFLGSTGLTYEQY,TRBV27
ASSDRGGSTDTQY,TRBV2
ASMGPNQPQH,TRBV27
ASSPGQGLYEQY,TRBV7-9
ASRTAYSGNQPQH,TRBV6-5
ASSDTGQGNSPLH,TRBV6-4
ASSLTGGSNNEQF,TRBV7-3